This T cell receptor beta chain was identified during a study of OX40 agonist ivuxolimab in advanced cancers. Overall study context: One patient with hepatocellular carcinoma and two with cutaneous melanoma, three in all, had partial responses.

Clones were read by immunoSEQ multiplex PCR, and TCRdb kept only the in-frame ones, dropping some. The sample holds around 30,000 clones, roughly nine tenths seen once. Germline CDR1 is SGHDN and CDR2 is FVKESK. Trimming removed 1 base from V and 5 bases from J; junction bases left unmatched: 12. The CDR3 runs to 18 residues. The rearrangement links TRBV14 to TRBJ2-3; TRBD2 aligns across 10 bases. This TCR was recovered from an adult with an advanced solid tumor such as melanoma, head and neck, liver or kidney cancer. The sequences come from CD4+ or CD8+ T cells sorted from blood, collected in a trial of the OX40 agonist ivuxolimab. Here the CDR3 DNA reads TGTGCCAGCAGCCAAGGGCCCCTAGCGGGAGTGTTCCAAGATACGCAGTATTTT. It is translated as CASSQGPLAGVFQDTQYF. Filled out from reference TRBV14 and TRBJ2-3, the complete variable domain reads EAGVTQFPSHSVIEKGQTVTLRCDPISGHDNLYWYRRVMGKEIKFLLHFVKESKQDESGMPNNRFLAERTGGTYSTLKVQPAELEDSGVYFCASSQGPLAGVFQDTQYFGPGTRLTVL.